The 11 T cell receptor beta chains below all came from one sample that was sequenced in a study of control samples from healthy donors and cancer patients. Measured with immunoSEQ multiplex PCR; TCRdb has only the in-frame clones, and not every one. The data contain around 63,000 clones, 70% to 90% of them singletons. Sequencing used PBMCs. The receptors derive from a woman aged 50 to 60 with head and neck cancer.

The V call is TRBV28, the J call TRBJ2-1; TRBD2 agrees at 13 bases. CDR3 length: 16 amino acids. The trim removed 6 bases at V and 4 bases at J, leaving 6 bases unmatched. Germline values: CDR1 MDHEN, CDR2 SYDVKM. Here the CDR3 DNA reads TGTGCCAGCAGAAGCTCGGGACTAGCGGGGTACAATGAGCAGTTCTTC. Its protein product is CASRSSGLAGYNEQFF.

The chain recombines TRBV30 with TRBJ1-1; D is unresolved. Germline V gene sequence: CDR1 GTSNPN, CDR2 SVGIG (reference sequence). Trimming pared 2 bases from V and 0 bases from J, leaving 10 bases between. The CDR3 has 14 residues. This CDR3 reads CAWSMDLMNTEAFF. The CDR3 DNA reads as TGTGCCTGGAGTATGGACCTAATGAACACTGAAGCTTTCTTT. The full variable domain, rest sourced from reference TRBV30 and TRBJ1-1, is SQTIHQWPATLVQPVGSPLSLECTVEGTSNPNLYWYRQAAGRGLQLLFYSVGIGQISSEVPQNLSASRPQDRQFILSSKKLLLSDSGFYLCAWSMDLMNTEAFFGQGTRLTVV.

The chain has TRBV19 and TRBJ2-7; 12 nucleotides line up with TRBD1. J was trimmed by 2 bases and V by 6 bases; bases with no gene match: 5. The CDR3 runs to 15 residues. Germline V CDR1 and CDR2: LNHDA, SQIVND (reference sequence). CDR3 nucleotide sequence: TGTGCCAGTAGACTTGGGACAGGGGGCCCCTACGAGCAGTACTTC. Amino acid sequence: CASRLGTGGPYEQYF.

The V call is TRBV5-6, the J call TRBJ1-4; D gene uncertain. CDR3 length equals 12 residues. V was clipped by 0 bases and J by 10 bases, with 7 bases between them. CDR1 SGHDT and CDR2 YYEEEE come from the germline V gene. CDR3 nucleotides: TGTGCCAGCAGCTTGGTGGCTCGAAAACTGTTTTTT. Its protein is CASSLVARKLFF.

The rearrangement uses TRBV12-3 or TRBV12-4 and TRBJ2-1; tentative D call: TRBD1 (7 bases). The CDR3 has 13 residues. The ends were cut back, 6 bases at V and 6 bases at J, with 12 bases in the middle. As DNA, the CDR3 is TGTGCCAGCAGGGGGGGACAGCTCAATGAGCAGTTCTTC. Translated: CASRGGQLNEQFF.

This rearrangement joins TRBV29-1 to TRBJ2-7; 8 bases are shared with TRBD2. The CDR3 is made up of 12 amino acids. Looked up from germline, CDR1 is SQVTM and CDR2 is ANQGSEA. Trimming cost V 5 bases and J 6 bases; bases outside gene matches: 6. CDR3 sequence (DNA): TGCAGCGTTCGGCGGGGGGTTCGCGAGCAGTACTTC. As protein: CSVRRGVREQYF.

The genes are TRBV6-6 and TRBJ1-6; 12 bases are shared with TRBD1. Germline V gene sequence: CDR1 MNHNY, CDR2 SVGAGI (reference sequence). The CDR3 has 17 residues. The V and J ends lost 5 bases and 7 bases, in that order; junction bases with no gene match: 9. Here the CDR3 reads CASSQPGQGARNSPLHF. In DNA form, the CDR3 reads TGTGCCAGCAGTCAACCGGGACAGGGGGCTAGGAATTCACCCCTCCACTTT.

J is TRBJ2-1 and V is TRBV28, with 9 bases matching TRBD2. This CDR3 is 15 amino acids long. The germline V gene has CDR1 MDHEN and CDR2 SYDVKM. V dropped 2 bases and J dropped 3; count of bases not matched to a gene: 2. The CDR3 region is CASSLSGGRYNEQFF. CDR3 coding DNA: TGTGCCAGCAGTTTAAGCGGGGGGCGCTACAATGAGCAGTTCTTC.

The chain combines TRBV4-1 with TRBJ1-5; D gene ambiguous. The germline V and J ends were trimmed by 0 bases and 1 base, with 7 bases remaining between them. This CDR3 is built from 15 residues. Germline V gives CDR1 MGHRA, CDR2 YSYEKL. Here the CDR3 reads CASSQDLDSNQPQHF. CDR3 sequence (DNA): TGCGCCAGCAGCCAAGACTTGGACAGCAATCAGCCCCAGCATTTT.

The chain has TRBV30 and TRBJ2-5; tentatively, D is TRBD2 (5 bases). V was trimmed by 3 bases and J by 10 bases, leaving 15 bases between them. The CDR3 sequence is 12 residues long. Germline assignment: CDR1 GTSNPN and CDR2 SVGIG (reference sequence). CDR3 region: CAWRGEGENQYF. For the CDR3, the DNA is TGTGCCTGGAGGGGAGAGGGAGAAAACCAGTACTTC.

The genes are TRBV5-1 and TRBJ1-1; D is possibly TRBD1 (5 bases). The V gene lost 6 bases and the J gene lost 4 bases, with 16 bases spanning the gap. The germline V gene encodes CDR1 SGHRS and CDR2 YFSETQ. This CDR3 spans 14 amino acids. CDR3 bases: TGCGCCAGCACCGGGGGGGATGTGAGCACTGAAGCTTTCTTT. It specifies CASTGGDVSTEAFF.